This T cell receptor (beta chain) was sequenced during a study of blood T cell repertoires in COVID-19. Germline-derived CDR1 and CDR2 are LNHDA and SQIVND (reference sequence). There are 14 residues in the CDR3. The junction had 18 bases not matched to a gene; V was cut back by 7 bases and J by 15 bases. The assay was immunoSEQ multiplex PCR, and TCRdb's table has in-frame clones only and misses some. The table includes some 350,000 clones, 65% to 85% detected once. This clone was detected a few times. The material sequenced was peripheral blood. The TCR originated in a man aged 30-40 years with active or convalescent COVID-19. The chain couples TRBV19 to TRBJ2-1, with 7 bases aligning to TRBD1. The CDR3 nucleotides read TGTGCCAGTACCCCGGGACAGCTCGTAACGCAGCTGTTCTTC. Its protein is CASTPGQLVTQLFF.